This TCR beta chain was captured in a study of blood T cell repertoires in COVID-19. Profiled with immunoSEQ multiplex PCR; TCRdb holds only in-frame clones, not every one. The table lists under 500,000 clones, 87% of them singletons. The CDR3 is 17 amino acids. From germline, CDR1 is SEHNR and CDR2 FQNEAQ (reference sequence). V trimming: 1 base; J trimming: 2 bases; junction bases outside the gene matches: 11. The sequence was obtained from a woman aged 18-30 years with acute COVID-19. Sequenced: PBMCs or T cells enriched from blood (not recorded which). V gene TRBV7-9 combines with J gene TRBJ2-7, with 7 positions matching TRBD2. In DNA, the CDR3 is TGTGCCAGCAGCTTAGTTTTGCCGCTAGCGGTAGCCTACGAGCAGTACTTC. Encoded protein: CASSLVLPLAVAYEQYF.